This T cell receptor beta chain comes out of a study of technical replicates of blood from a few donors. Profiled with immunoSEQ multiplex PCR; TCRdb holds only in-frame clones, not every one. The sample lists about 83,000 clones; 90% to 95% were seen once. Germline V gene data show CDR1 as MRHNA and CDR2 as SNTAGT. This CDR3 is built from 17 residues. V lost 2 bases and J lost 4, with 15 bases in between. What was sequenced was T cells isolated from PBMCs. The chain couples TRBV6-4 to TRBJ2-6, with a weak D call TRBD1 (5 bases). The source is a human donor in good health. CDR3 DNA sequence: TGTGCCAGCAGTGACCACAAACAGGCAGACGGGGCCAACGTCCTGACTTTC. Translating gives CASSDHKQADGANVLTF.